The following is a TCR beta chain sequence with its context. Its antigen is unidentified. Sequenced by immunoSEQ multiplex PCR; TCRdb stores in-frame clones only, minus some. The repertoire holds some 240,000 clones, roughly 85% seen once, with less than 3.5% in the top ten. These data come from a study of Ad26.COV2.S vaccination and SARS-CoV-2 variants. Study results and limitations: Among vaccine recipients, spike-specific TCR breadth exceeded that of placebo recipients.

This CDR3 is built from 15 residues. The J segment lost 4 bases and the V segment lost 5 bases, leaving 6 bases of the junction unmatched. CDR1 and CDR2 (germline): SGHTA, FQGNSA. Noted treatment: 15 to 20 received Ad26.COV2.S at low or high dose, single or two shots; roughly five received placebo; per-sample allocation not given. Specimens were obtained on day 63 following the first vaccine or placebo injection. This sequence originates from a person between 18 and 59 years old who received the Ad26.COV2.S COVID-19 vaccine or a placebo. The sequencing used peripheral blood, collected in a trial of Ad26.COV2.S vaccine versus placebo. The chain combines TRBV7-2 with TRBJ2-1, with 9 positions matching TRBD2. DNA of the CDR3: TGTGCCAGCAGCCTTGAACTAGCGGGTTACAATGAGCAGTTCTTC. Its translation: CASSLELAGYNEQFF.